The rows below give T cell receptor beta chains drawn from one sample of a study of blood T cells in healthy people across ages. TCRdb itself ran the 5' RACE reads through MiXCR, one entry per CDR3 protein. The table lists about 1 million distinct CDR3 sequences, about 23% of them singletons. These records were also assigned to another study, of T cells of mothers and their children.

The sequencing sample was made of blood. The receptors originated from a girl aged 2-9 years in good health. Both conserved end residues are part of each CDR3. D genes are given only for firm matches. Where a row states a size, it is once, few, many or the class of an expanded clone; other rows omit it.

v_gene	d_gene	abundance	j_gene	CDR3aa	CDR3nt
TRBV6-2/TRBV6-3	.	.	TRBJ2-1	CASSYEGKLRYF	TGTGCCAGCAGTTACGAGGGGAAATTACGGTACTTC
TRBV7-2	TRBD1	.	TRBJ2-7	CASIISPGQTYEQYF	TGTGCCAGCATCATTTCTCCGGGACAGACCTACGAGCAGTACTTC
TRBV6-2/TRBV6-3	.	few	TRBJ1-4	CATRSEKLFF	TGTGCCACACGGAGCGAAAAACTGTTTTTT
TRBV6-5	.	few	TRBJ2-7	CASSYSKSDDYEQYF	TGTGCCAGCAGTTACTCGAAGTCTGATGATTACGAGCAGTACTTC
TRBV28	.	.	TRBJ2-3	CAGRQDPRWSTDTQYF	TGTGCCGGCAGACAGGACCCAAGATGGAGCACAGATACGCAGTATTTT
TRBV7-2	.	.	TRBJ2-5	CASSYLDYQETQYF	TGTGCCAGCAGCTATCTCGACTACCAAGAGACCCAGTACTTC
TRBV29-1	.	.	TRBJ2-7	CSVQQGLSYEQYF	TGCAGCGTGCAACAGGGTTTGTCCTACGAGCAGTACTTC
TRBV7-2	TRBD1	.	TRBJ2-6	CASVYTGTAGANVLTF	TGTGCCAGCGTTTACACCGGGACAGCTGGGGCCAACGTCCTGACTTTC
TRBV4-2	TRBD2	few	TRBJ2-2	CASSQDWWGSGGPNTGELFF	TGTGCCAGCAGTCAAGATTGGTGGGGTAGCGGGGGACCGAACACCGGGGAGCTGTTTTTT
TRBV6-1	.	.	TRBJ2-1	CAVARLPPGADNEQFF	TGTGCCGTCGCCCGTCTGCCACCTGGGGCTGACAATGAGCAGTTCTTC
TRBV5-1	.	.	TRBJ2-1	CASSLALGRAHERFF	TGCGCCAGCAGCTTGGCTCTTGGCCGCGCCCATGAGCGGTTCTTC
TRBV20-1	.	few	TRBJ2-7	CSARRIETSYEQYF	TGCAGTGCTAGAAGGATCGAGACGTCCTACGAGCAGTACTTC
TRBV7-9	TRBD1	few	TRBJ2-1	CASSFAMTGGNEQFF	TGTGCCAGCAGCTTTGCAATGACAGGGGGCAATGAGCAGTTCTTC
TRBV11-2	TRBD2	few	TRBJ2-1	CASSPIGGELAGGWNEQFF	TGTGCCAGCAGCCCCATAGGTGGGGAACTAGCGGGAGGGTGGAATGAGCAGTTCTTC
TRBV6-4	TRBD1	.	TRBJ1-3	CASSGTGALSGNTIYF	TGTGCCAGCAGTGGGACAGGGGCCCTCTCTGGAAACACCATATATTTT
TRBV20-1	TRBD2	.	TRBJ2-5	CSARDPAGPGETQYF	TGCAGTGCTAGAGATCCAGCGGGGCCCGGGGAGACCCAGTACTTC
TRBV7-9	TRBD1	few	TRBJ2-5	CTSSRQGVETQYF	TGTACCAGCAGCCGACAGGGCGTAGAGACCCAGTACTTC
TRBV5-1	.	few	TRBJ2-7	CASSPIGTYYEQYF	TGCGCCAGCAGCCCCATAGGAACTTACTACGAGCAGTACTTC
TRBV6-6	.	.	TRBJ1-2	CASGPGVSLGGYTF	TGTGCCAGCGGACCAGGGGTTAGTCTGGGTGGCTACACCTTC
TRBV6-5	TRBD1	.	TRBJ1-4	CASSPKYDRATNEKLFF	TGTGCCAGCAGCCCCAAATACGACAGGGCAACTAATGAAAAACTGTTTTTT
TRBV6-2/TRBV6-3	.	many	TRBJ2-5	CASSYRIQEEQYF	TGTGCCAGCAGCTACCGGATACAAGAGGAGCAGTACTTC
TRBV20-1	TRBD1	.	TRBJ2-5	CSARDQDRVGETQYF	TGCAGTGCTAGAGATCAGGACAGGGTGGGAGAGACCCAGTACTTC
TRBV5-1	TRBD1	few	TRBJ2-7	CASSQGVDHYEQYF	TGCGCCAGCAGCCAGGGGGTGGATCACTACGAGCAGTACTTC
TRBV24-1	.	.	TRBJ2-3	CATSLTGGSDTQYF	TGTGCCACCAGTTTGACGGGGGGCTCAGATACGCAGTATTTT
TRBV3-1	.	few	TRBJ2-7	CASSQEPRFYEQYF	TGTGCCAGCAGCCAAGAGCCCAGGTTCTACGAGCAGTACTTC
TRBV9	TRBD2	.	TRBJ2-5	CASSVEGTSRETQYF	TGTGCCAGCAGCGTAGAAGGGACTAGCAGGGAGACCCAGTACTTC
TRBV2	.	.	TRBJ2-4	CASSERLARVNIQYF	TGTGCCAGCAGTGAAAGGCTAGCGAGAGTGAACATTCAGTACTTC
TRBV5-1	.	few	TRBJ2-7	CASSTAVGYEQYF	TGCGCCAGCAGCACCGCAGTCGGCTACGAGCAGTACTTC
TRBV29-1	.	.	TRBJ2-5	CSVEDSGGFVRQETQHF	TGCAGCGTTGAAGATTCCGGGGGCTTTGTGCGTCAAGAGACCCAGCACTTC